This T cell receptor beta chain was sequenced in a study of T cells in Graves' hyperthyroidism and ophthalmopathy (dated by TCRdb to the late 2010s). About the investigation overall: Peripheral blood was collected at initial diagnosis, before any treatment. A discovery cohort of roughly 100 patients, roughly 45 with Graves' ophthalmopathy and more than 55 with stable Graves' hyperthyroidism, was used to find distinguishing TCR V-J signatures. Whether ophthalmopathy could be predicted prospectively was tested in an independent validation cohort made up of roughly 19 hyperthyroidism patients plus 17 patients who later progressed to ophthalmopathy. For training and testing, the 100 or so patients in the discovery cohort were randomly divided in a 7:3 ratio. Thyroid tissue and blood T-cell repertoires from six Graves' hyperthyroidism patients were also compared in the study. After sampling, hyperthyroidism patients received methimazole starting at 30 mg daily, and ophthalmopathy patients received high-dose intravenous methylprednisolone. The paper reports TCR Vbeta CDR3 sequencing of roughly 140 peripheral blood samples: 40 or so ophthalmopathy, fewer than 80 hyperthyroidism and approximately 17 progressor patients. Study-wide conclusions, independent of this receptor: In validation, the model predicted progression to ophthalmopathy a median of roughly 6.1 months before onset, with roughly 70% sensitivity and 72.22% specificity. Most expanded thyroid clonotypes (frequency above 0.001) were also found in blood, which suggests that blood repertoires may mirror thyroid immune responses. Ophthalmopathy was separated from stable hyperthyroidism by a 13 V-J signature model, with over 85% sensitivity and roughly 81% specificity obtained in cross-validation and 80%/75% obtained in testing. Sample size was not statistically predetermined, and investigators were not blinded to group allocation.

Amplification of TCR beta CDR3 regions was carried out from RNA transcripts. For the first round of RT-PCR on the TCR CDR3, the HTBI primer set was used together with the Qiagen OneStep RT-PCR kit. The libraries were constructed in a second round of multiplex PCR and then size-selected and purified. The libraries were sequenced on an Illumina HiSeq2000 using paired-end 100 bp reads. The authors processed their data as follows. SOAPnuke was used to process the raw data, with reads discarded if the reads contained adapters or uncalled bases, had a mean Phred below 15, or lacked an exact constant-primer or identifier match. COPE v1.2.5 was used to merge high-quality paired reads, and clonotypes were defined as unique nucleotide sequences. Clonotypes were aligned to IMGT TRBV, TRBD and TRBJ reference segments using MiTCR v1.1. Only V-J combinations with frequency above 0.0001, covering about 99% of repertoires, were analysed. A TCS score was defined as the ratio of F50 (clonal expansion) to E x V (chaos), with BLOSUM62-based TCRdist applied between CDR3 peptides within each V-J. Welch's t-statistics and random forest reduced around 510 V-J features to 13, which were used in a naive Bayes classifier (R e1071). The public reads were run again by TCRdb, first through fastp at Q25 and then through MiXCR, and only productive beta chains were kept. Every CDR3 protein is listed once, alongside the most common genes and DNA of its rows. V and J calls and clone size were set by TCRdb, not the authors. The table for this sample lists about 420,000 distinct CDR3 sequences; 15% to 19% of them were counted only once. The ten largest clones capture 11% to 15% of the sample.

Stable Graves' hyperthyroidism was defined as no progression to ophthalmopathy during 18 months of follow-up. Hyperthyroidism patients were newly diagnosed, with disease duration under 2 months, and aged 18 to 65 years. The study excluded patients with uncontrolled infections, other autoimmune diseases, pregnancy or lactation. Clinical symptoms, serum thyroxine and TRAb, thyroid ultrasound, and orbital computed tomography formed the basis for the diagnoses. Ficoll-Paque density gradient centrifugation was used to isolate PBMCs from around 10 ml of fresh peripheral blood. Total RNA was extracted with Trizol reagent, and quality was checked on an Agilent 2100 Bioanalyzer. From the cysteine up to the phenylalanine, the CDR3 has a length of 14 residues. Only the CDR3 DNA stays, 42 bases, in frame from base 1. For CDR1 and CDR2, the germline V gene lists SGHVS and FNYEAQ. Germline trimming: 4 bases from V, 4 bases from J; junction bases outside gene matches: 2.

This clonotype appeared a few times. Its recognized antigen is unknown. Base qualities are not at hand, and no much larger clone is one base apart. Recombination connected TRBV7-6 to TRBJ2-2; 8 bases in the junction line up with TRBD1. The TCR comes from a woman between 18 and 30 years old with Graves' hyperthyroidism. Sequencing was performed on blood. The CDR3 here reads CASSYTGGTGELFF. Here is the DNA: TGTGCCAGCAGCTACACAGGGGGCACCGGGGAGCTGTTTTTT.